The entry below gives a single TCR beta chain sequence along with its context. V lost 0 bases and J 7 bases, leaving 9 bases between the germline ends. Germline loops: CDR1 KGHDR, CDR2 SFDVKD. CDR3 length equals 14 residues. The sample originates from a study of blood T cell repertoires in COVID-19. Original handling: It was from reference gene primer amplification that nucleated cell counts were estimated. Libraries were prepared by immunoSEQ multiplex PCR; TCRdb keeps only in-frame clonotypes and omits some of them. V, J and clone size derive from that table, while D and trimming were established from the DNA sequence. The data contain about 480,000 clones, roughly nine tenths of them singletons.

The receptor was derived from a woman in her fifties or sixties with COVID-19, enrolled during active disease. This rearrangement joins TRBV24-1 to TRBJ2-1, with D unclear. Sequencing input: peripheral blood. Here the CDR3 DNA reads TGTGCCACCAGTGATTTGCTCCCTAAGAATGAGCAGTTCTTC. Its protein is CATSDLLPKNEQFF.